This T cell receptor (beta chain) was captured in a study of cytomegalovirus exposure and HLA in healthy donors. Deletions cut 2 bases from V and 5 bases from J, with 13 bases between. The CDR3 sequence is 13 residues long. Germline values: CDR1 SQVTM, CDR2 ANQGSEA. The PCR employed 60 Vbeta primers together with 13 Jbeta primers. Libraries were prepared by immunoSEQ multiplex PCR; TCRdb keeps only in-frame clonotypes and omits some of them. This table holds around 200,000 clones, around three quarters found once. This TCR was sampled from a woman aged 25 to 39 in good health and CMV-seropositive. V and J are TRBV29-1 and TRBJ2-7; the D is unclear. The source material was PBMCs. The CDR3 bases are TGCAGCGTTGAACACGAAGCGTATGACGAGCAGTACTTC. This sequence encodes CSVEHEAYDEQYF.